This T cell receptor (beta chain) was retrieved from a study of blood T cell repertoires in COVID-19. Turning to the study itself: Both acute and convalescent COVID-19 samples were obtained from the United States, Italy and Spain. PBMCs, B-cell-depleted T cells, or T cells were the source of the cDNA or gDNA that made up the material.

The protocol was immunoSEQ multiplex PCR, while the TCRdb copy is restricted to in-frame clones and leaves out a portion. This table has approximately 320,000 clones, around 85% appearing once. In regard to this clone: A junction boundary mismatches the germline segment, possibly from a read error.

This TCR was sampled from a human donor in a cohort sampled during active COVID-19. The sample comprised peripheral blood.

Here the CDR3 DNA reads TGTGCCAGTAGGATAGCGGGGGGGCACTACGAGCAGTACTTC. Encoded protein: CASRIAGGHYEQYF. The chain joins TRBV19 to TRBJ2-7, with 11 bases fitting TRBD2. Per germline, CDR1 LNHDA and CDR2 SQIVND (reference sequence). The CDR3 is 14 amino acids.